The present TCR beta chain was sequenced within a study of early T cells in non-severe SARS-CoV-2 infection. Overall study results and limits: CD4 and private specificities were missed by VDJdb matching, which favored anti-spike CD8 responses.

The CDR3 loop spans 14 amino acids. The germline gives CDR1 SEHNR, CDR2 FQNEAQ (reference sequence). V trimming: 1 base; J trimming: 7 bases; junction bases outside the gene matches: 5. TCRdb reanalysed the 5' RACE reads using MiXCR and keeps one entry per CDR3 protein. The table lists approximately 65,000 distinct CDR3 sequences, less than 15% of them singletons, with around 1.8% in the top ten. Of note for this clonotype: The antigen remains undetermined.

This receptor was identified in an adult who was a healthcare worker with PCR-confirmed SARS-CoV-2 infection or an uninfected control (not recorded which). The sequencing input was whole blood. V and J are TRBV7-9 and TRBJ1-1, with TRBD1 matching 8 bases. CDR3 loop: CASSLVQGAGEAFF. In DNA form, the CDR3 reads TGTGCCAGCAGCTTAGTTCAGGGGGCCGGTGAAGCTTTCTTT.